Below, 13 T cell receptor beta chains from the same sample are listed, as sequenced in a study of blood T cell repertoires in COVID-19. Sequenced by immunoSEQ multiplex PCR; TCRdb stores in-frame clones only, minus some. This table has 200,000 to 300,000 clones, around 90% appearing once. The material sequenced was peripheral blood. These receptors all come from a man aged 25 to 45 with COVID-19, enrolled during active disease.

The J gene is TRBJ1-1, the V gene TRBV6-4; no firm D call. The CDR3 runs 13 residues. Germline V gene lookup returns CDR1 MRHNA and CDR2 SNTAGT. V was cut by 3 bases and J by 11 bases, with 16 bases left in between. CDR3 in DNA: TGTGCCAGCAGTGAGAGGTACCTTGGGAGGGCTTTCTTT. This encodes CASSERYLGRAFF.

V gene TRBV12-3 or TRBV12-4 combines with J gene TRBJ2-7; D perhaps matches TRBD1 (5 bases). The CDR3 totals 12 residues. V lost 6 bases and J 2 bases, leaving 8 bases between the germline ends. CDR3 nucleotide sequence: TGTGCCAGCAGGGTGGGGCCCTACGAGCAGTACTTC. This encodes CASRVGPYEQYF.

The chain employs TRBV3-1 (or the pseudogene TRBV3-2) and TRBJ2-3; perhaps TRBD2 as D (5 bases). Trimming took off 2 bases at V and 5 bases at J, with 11 bases between the two ends. The V gene's germline CDR1 is LGHDT and CDR2 YNNKEL (reference sequence). CDR3 length: 14 residues. Written as DNA, the CDR3 is TGTGCCAGCAGCCAACCTAAAGAGGGAGATACGCAGTATTTT. This sequence encodes CASSQPKEGDTQYF.

V and J are TRBV23-1 and TRBJ1-6; 12 bases line up with TRBD1. Being an ORF, TRBV23-1 has a function that is uncertain. The V and J ends lost 9 bases and 10 bases, in that order; junction bases with no gene match: 10. The length of the CDR3 is 15 residues. The CDR3 region is CARTTGTGGHSPLHF. In nucleotides, the CDR3 is TGCGCCAGGACAACCGGGACAGGGGGCCACTCACCCCTCCACTTT.

The CDR3 DNA reads as TGTGCCAGCAGCCAAGAGCCAGGGAAAGCCAAAAACATTCAGTACTTC. Translated, it gives CASSQEPGKAKNIQYF. The V and J genes are TRBV3-1 (or the pseudogene TRBV3-2) and TRBJ2-4, with D possibly being TRBD1 (5 bases). Germline V CDR1 and CDR2: LGHDT, YNNKEL (reference sequence). There are 16 residues in the CDR3. V was shortened by 0 bases and J by 0 bases, with 9 bases between the two germline ends.

The chain is built from TRBV2 and TRBJ1-1; TRBD1 matches 8 bases. Trimming took 5 bases from V and 0 from J; bases not matched to a gene: 8. The germline gives CDR1 SNHLY, CDR2 FYNNEI. CDR3 size: 16 residues. The CDR3 bases are TGTGCCAGCAGTCTCAACCTACAGGGGGTGAACACTGAAGCTTTCTTT. Protein sequence: CASSLNLQGVNTEAFF.

The DNA for the CDR3 is TGCGCCAGCAGCCCCGGACTAGCGGGGGCAAGGTTGGAGACCCAGTACTTC. Translation gives CASSPGLAGARLETQYF. This rearrangement joins TRBV5-1 to TRBJ2-5; 13 bases agree with TRBD2. After removal of 4 bases from V and 5 bases from J, the junction contained 11 bases not matched to a gene. Germline V lookup: CDR1 SGHRS, CDR2 YFSETQ. The CDR3 is 17 residues long.

The chain joins TRBV7-9 to TRBJ1-2, with D tentatively TRBD1 (5 bases). V dropped 1 base and J dropped 6 bases, with 12 bases sitting between them. This CDR3 contains 14 residues. Germline CDR1 is SEHNR and CDR2 is FQNEAQ (reference sequence). Here the CDR3 DNA reads TGTGCCAGCAGCTTAGGAGGCAGGGTGGATGGCTACACCTTC. Its translation is CASSLGGRVDGYTF.

This chain links TRBV6-6 with TRBJ2-5; D unclear. This CDR3 spans 15 amino acids. Germline V gives CDR1 MNHNY, CDR2 SVGAGI (reference sequence). V gave up 0 bases and J gave up 3 bases, with 11 bases separating them. The CDR3: CASSYSSLLKETQYF. CDR3 sequence (DNA): TGTGCCAGCAGTTACTCGAGCCTTCTAAAAGAGACCCAGTACTTC.

The V and J genes are TRBV18 and TRBJ1-1, with D possibly matching TRBD1 (6 bases). The V end was cut by 3 bases, the J end by 5 bases, with 22 bases between. Germline V gene lookup returns CDR1 KGHSH and CDR2 LQKENI. This CDR3 comprises 17 residues. Written as DNA, the CDR3 is TGTGCCAGCTCACCTTCATCGGGGGGCGTGTATCGGACTGAAGCTTTCTTT. Translation gives CASSPSSGGVYRTEAFF. The entire variable domain, with the rest obtained from reference TRBV18 and TRBJ1-1, is as follows: NAGVMQNPRHLVRRRGQEARLRCSPMKGHSHVYWYRQLPEEGLKFMVYLQKENIIDESGMPKERFSAEFPKEGPSILRIQQVVRGDSAAYFCASSPSSGGVYRTEAFFGQGTRLTVV.

The gene calls are TRBV7-9 and TRBJ2-7, with D perhaps matching TRBD2 (5 bases). CDR1 is SEHNR and CDR2 is FQNEAQ in the germline V gene (reference sequence). Trimming shortened V by 1 base and J by 6 bases, and 7 bases separated the two germline ends. The CDR3 has 12 residues. The CDR3 DNA is TGTGCCAGCAGCTTAGAAGGAGGCGAGCAGTACTTC. Protein: CASSLEGGEQYF.

In this sample, this clone turned up once. The chain is built from TRBV6-5 and TRBJ2-7; the match to TRBD2 covers 8 bases. The V gene's germline CDR1 is MNHEY and CDR2 SVGAGI. With V trimmed by 6 bases and J by 3 bases, 7 bases remained unmatched. CDR3 length: 14 amino acids. DNA of the CDR3: TGTGCCAGCAGGGTGGCGGGGGGAAACTACGAGCAGTACTTC. It yields the protein CASRVAGGNYEQYF.

The genes are TRBV6-5 and TRBJ1-1; D perhaps matches TRBD1 (5 bases). CDR3 length equals 13 residues. CDR1 and CDR2 (germline): MNHEY, SVGAGI. Trimming shortened V by 6 bases and J by 11 bases, and 19 bases separated the two germline ends. The CDR3 bases are TGTGCCAGCAGCCCCGACAGTCCCATGGGGGCTTTCTTT. This sequence encodes CASSPDSPMGAFF.